The 23 T cell receptor beta chains below all came from one sample that was sequenced in a study of memory CD4+ T cells and cytomegalovirus serostatus. The sort gate was single viable CD3+CD4+CD8-CD45RO+ cells for memory CD4+ T cells. Sequencing was performed with immunoSEQ multiplex PCR; in TCRdb, only in-frame clones are kept and a portion is missing. Here the sample spans about 92,000 clones, roughly 80% being singletons. Sequencing was performed on memory CD4+ T cells from blood. Source of these receptors: an adult in good health and CMV-seropositive.

This clone was seen more than once but under ten times. The CDR3 reads CASSPGQGNQPQHF. DNA of the CDR3: TGTGCCAGCAGTCCTGGACAGGGTAATCAGCCCCAGCATTTT. The chain couples TRBV6-6 to TRBJ1-5; TRBD1 matches at 8 bases. Trimming removed 5 bases from V and 4 bases from J; junction bases left unmatched: 4. The CDR3 has 14 amino acids. Germline V gene sequence: CDR1 MNHNY, CDR2 SVGAGI (reference sequence).

The rearrangement links TRBV5-6 to TRBJ2-1; D unclear. V dropped 6 bases and J dropped 9 bases, with 10 bases sitting between them. The CDR3 extends over 11 amino acids. Germline V gene data show CDR1 as SGHDT and CDR2 as YYEEEE. The CDR3 bases are TGTGCCAGCAAAGGTTCTGCTGAGCAGTTCTTC. This codes for CASKGSAEQFF.

V usage is TRBV4-2 and J usage is TRBJ2-1; 10 nucleotides align to TRBD2. The CDR3 spans 15 residues. Germline V gives CDR1 LGHNA, CDR2 YNFKEQ. V lost 1 base and J lost 10; bases outside the gene matches: 7. CDR3 sequence: CASSQGLAGAEEQFF. CDR3 coding DNA: TGTGCCAGCAGCCAAGGTCTAGCGGGGGCTGAGGAGCAGTTCTTC.

This clone appeared a few times. The chain has TRBV6-1 and TRBJ1-4, with D unclear. Germline V gene lookup returns CDR1 MNHNS and CDR2 SASEGT. V was pared by 0 bases and J by 6 bases, with 8 bases between. This CDR3 spans 14 amino acids. The CDR3 region is CASSEAGNYEKLFF. As DNA, the CDR3 is TGTGCCAGCAGTGAAGCCGGCAATTATGAAAAACTGTTTTTT.

This chain connects TRBV5-1 to TRBJ2-5, with 7 bases aligning to TRBD2. CDR1 is SGHRS, CDR2 YFSETQ, per germline. This CDR3 is 15 amino acids long. V trimming: 7 bases; J trimming: 4 bases; junction bases outside the gene matches: 13. The DNA of the CDR3 is TGCGCCAGCGGAGTTGGGGAGGGGTCTTTAGAGACCCAGTACTTC. Amino acids: CASGVGEGSLETQYF.

The rearrangement uses TRBV10-3 and TRBJ1-2, with D perhaps matching TRBD1 (6 bases). V dropped 9 bases and J dropped 3 bases, with 23 bases sitting between them. The CDR3 extends over 16 amino acids. Germline V CDR1 and CDR2: ENHRY, SYGVKD. CDR3 region: CAIGDPGAGSDYGYTF. Here the CDR3 DNA reads TGTGCCATAGGGGACCCAGGGGCGGGGAGCGACTATGGCTACACCTTC.

A few counts support this clone. CDR3 sequence: CASSFTGERTGELFF. The DNA of the CDR3 is TGCGCCAGCAGCTTTACAGGGGAACGGACCGGGGAGCTGTTTTTT. This chain connects TRBV5-1 to TRBJ2-2; 7 bases are shared with TRBD1. Germline V gene lookup returns CDR1 SGHRS and CDR2 YFSETQ. V gave up 2 bases and J gave up 5 bases; unmatched junction bases: 6. The CDR3 runs 15 residues.

The chain has TRBV6-1 and TRBJ1-5, with D maybe TRBD1 (5 bases). The CDR3 is 16 amino acids. The V end lost 4 bases, the J end lost 0 bases, and 13 bases lay between the germline ends. Germline V gene sequence: CDR1 MNHNS, CDR2 SASEGT. The CDR3 coding sequence is TGTGCCAGCAGTGCCGGGGCAGGGACTAGCAATCAGCCCCAGCATTTT. Translated: CASSAGAGTSNQPQHF.

The chain combines TRBV18 with TRBJ1-1; D not resolved. The V gene lost 3 bases and the J gene lost 2 bases, with 16 bases spanning the gap. The CDR3 contains 16 residues. The germline V gene has CDR1 KGHSH and CDR2 LQKENI. DNA of the CDR3: TGTGCCAGCTCACCCACCCGTCGCGGGGAAAACACTGAAGCTTTCTTT. This translates into CASSPTRRGENTEAFF. Based on the CDR3 plus reference TRBV18 and TRBJ1-1, the full variable domain is NAGVMQNPRHLVRRRGQEARLRCSPMKGHSHVYWYRQLPEEGLKFMVYLQKENIIDESGMPKERFSAEFPKEGPSILRIQQVVRGDSAAYFCASSPTRRGENTEAFFGQGTRLTVV.

This clone was recorded once. The chain uses TRBV9 and TRBJ2-1, with 9 bases that match TRBD2. Germline V gene lookup returns CDR1 SGDLS and CDR2 YYNGEE. The CDR3 has 15 residues. Trimming took 2 bases from V and 7 from J; bases not matched to a gene: 7. The CDR3 is CASSVTGTSRNEQFF. CDR3 nucleotide sequence: TGTGCCAGCAGCGTTACCGGGACTAGCAGGAATGAGCAGTTCTTC.

The rearrangement joins TRBV4-3 to TRBJ2-5; 7 bases align to TRBD1. After removal of 4 bases from V and 3 bases from J, the junction contained 5 bases not matched to a gene. CDR1 LGHNA and CDR2 YSLEER come from the germline V gene. This CDR3 region has 14 residues. Written as DNA, the CDR3 is TGCGCCAGCAGCCGAGTTGGGACAGAAGAGACCCAGTACTTC. This encodes CASSRVGTEETQYF.

Only a few counts were recorded for this clone. This rearrangement joins TRBV10-3 to TRBJ2-2; tentatively, D is TRBD1 (6 bases). The length of the CDR3 is 13 residues. V was clipped by 7 bases and J by 6 bases, with 12 bases between them. Per the germline V gene, CDR1 is ENHRY and CDR2 is SYGVKD. The CDR3 DNA is TGTGCCATCAAGCCCGACAGGCCCGGGGAGCTGTTTTTT. This sequence encodes CAIKPDRPGELFF.

This chain joins TRBV7-2 and TRBJ1-1; D call uncertain. Trimming took 3 bases from V and 3 from J, leaving 11 bases between them. This CDR3 contains 14 residues. The V gene's germline CDR1 is SGHTA and CDR2 FQGNSA. CDR3 residues: CASSFQGFDTEAFF. CDR3 bases: TGTGCCAGCAGCTTCCAAGGGTTTGACACTGAAGCTTTCTTT.

The chain carries TRBV7-9 and TRBJ2-3; unclear D gene. Trimming shortened V by 4 bases and J by 10 bases, and 9 bases separated the two germline ends. CDR3 size: 11 residues. Looked up from germline, CDR1 is SEHNR and CDR2 is FQNEAQ (reference sequence). In DNA, the CDR3 is TGTGCCAGCAGCTCGGCCAGCGCGCAGTATTTT. Its protein is CASSSASAQYF.

V is TRBV30 and J is TRBJ1-1; 8 nucleotides match TRBD1. The V gene end was trimmed by 0 bases and the J gene end by 5 bases; junction bases not matched to a gene: 11. CDR1 is GTSNPN, CDR2 SVGIG, per germline (reference sequence). This CDR3 comprises 16 residues. The CDR3 reads CAWSVITARGPTEAFF. As DNA, the CDR3 is TGTGCCTGGAGTGTAATTACGGCCAGGGGGCCGACTGAAGCTTTCTTT.

The chain employs TRBV2 and TRBJ2-5; D is unclear. V was pared by 2 bases and J by 5 bases, with 12 bases between. Per germline, CDR1 SNHLY and CDR2 FYNNEI. This CDR3 is built from 14 residues. CDR3 in amino acids: CASSESRAEETQYF. The DNA of the CDR3 is TGTGCCAGCAGTGAATCTAGGGCGGAGGAGACCCAGTACTTC.

DNA for the CDR3: TGTGCCAGCAGTTTAGGTCAGGGCAGAAACACCATATATTTT. It encodes CASSLGQGRNTIYF. The V call is TRBV28, the J call TRBJ1-3; maybe TRBD1 (5 bases). This CDR3 contains 14 residues. The germline gives CDR1 MDHEN, CDR2 SYDVKM. V lost 2 bases to trimming and J lost 5 bases, with 10 bases between them.

The gene calls are TRBV30 and TRBJ1-5; 11 bases fit TRBD1. Losses at the gene ends were 3 bases for V and 1 base for J; bases not matched to a gene: 5. The CDR3 has 16 amino acids. CDR1 and CDR2 (germline): GTSNPN, SVGIG (reference sequence). The CDR3 nucleotides are TGTGCCTGGAGCACCGGGACAGGGGGAAGCAATCAGCCCCAGCATTTT. This translates into CAWSTGTGGSNQPQHF.

The chain uses TRBV6-1 and TRBJ1-4; D is unclear. V lost 1 base and J 5 bases, leaving 11 bases between the germline ends. The CDR3 is made up of 15 amino acids. The germline V gene encodes CDR1 MNHNS and CDR2 SASEGT. For the CDR3, the DNA is TGTGCCAGCAGTGAAGGAGGAAAAAGAAATGAAAAACTGTTTTTT. Protein: CASSEGGKRNEKLFF.

This clone was observed a single time. Here the CDR3 DNA reads TGTGCCTTAACAGGGAAAAGCTCCTACGAGCAGTACTTC. Protein sequence: CALTGKSSYEQYF. J is TRBJ2-5 and V is TRBV30, with a possible D match to TRBD1 (6 bases). Near its end, the DNA agrees better with TRBJ2-7, so the J call may be wrong. CDR1 and CDR2 (germline): GTSNPN, SVGIG (reference sequence). This CDR3 contains 13 residues.

The gene calls are TRBV6-6 and TRBJ1-5; unclear D gene. V was cut by 0 bases and J by 7 bases, with 7 bases left in between. Germline CDR1 reads MNHNY; CDR2 reads SVGAGI (reference sequence). The CDR3 runs 13 residues. The CDR3 DNA sequence: TGTGCCAGCAGTTACTCGGCATTGCAGCCCCAGCATTTT. Residues: CASSYSALQPQHF.

This clone was counted a single time. CDR3 residues: CASSFQRGAEETQYF. The CDR3 bases are TGTGCCAGCAGCTTTCAACGCGGAGCGGAAGAGACCCAGTACTTC. The chain combines TRBV7-2 with TRBJ2-5; D is perhaps TRBD2 (5 bases). This CDR3 is built from 15 residues. The germline V and J ends were trimmed by 3 bases and 3 bases, with 14 bases remaining between them. Germline V gene lookup returns CDR1 SGHTA and CDR2 FQGNSA.

V usage is TRBV28 and J usage is TRBJ2-3, with 10 bases that match TRBD1. V lost 5 bases, J lost 6 bases, and 11 bases stayed unmatched. This CDR3 has 16 residues. Germline V gene lookup returns CDR1 MDHEN and CDR2 SYDVKM. The CDR3 spells CASSPPGTGAMDTQYF. The CDR3 DNA reads as TGTGCCAGCAGTCCCCCCGGGACAGGGGCAATGGATACGCAGTATTTT.